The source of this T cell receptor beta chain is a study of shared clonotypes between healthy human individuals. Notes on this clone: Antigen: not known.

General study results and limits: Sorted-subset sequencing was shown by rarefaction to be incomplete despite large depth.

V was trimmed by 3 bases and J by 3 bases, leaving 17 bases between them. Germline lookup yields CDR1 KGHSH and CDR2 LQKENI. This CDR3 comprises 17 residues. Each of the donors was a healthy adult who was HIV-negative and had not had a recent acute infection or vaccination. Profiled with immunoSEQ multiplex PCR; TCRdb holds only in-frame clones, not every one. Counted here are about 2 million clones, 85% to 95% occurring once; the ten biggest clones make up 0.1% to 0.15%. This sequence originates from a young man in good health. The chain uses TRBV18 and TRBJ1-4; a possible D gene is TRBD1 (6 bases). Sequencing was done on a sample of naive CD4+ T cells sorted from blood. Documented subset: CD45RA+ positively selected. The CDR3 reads CASSPGQQSGANEKLFF. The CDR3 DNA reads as TGTGCCAGCTCACCTGGACAGCAGAGCGGGGCTAATGAAAAACTGTTTTTT.